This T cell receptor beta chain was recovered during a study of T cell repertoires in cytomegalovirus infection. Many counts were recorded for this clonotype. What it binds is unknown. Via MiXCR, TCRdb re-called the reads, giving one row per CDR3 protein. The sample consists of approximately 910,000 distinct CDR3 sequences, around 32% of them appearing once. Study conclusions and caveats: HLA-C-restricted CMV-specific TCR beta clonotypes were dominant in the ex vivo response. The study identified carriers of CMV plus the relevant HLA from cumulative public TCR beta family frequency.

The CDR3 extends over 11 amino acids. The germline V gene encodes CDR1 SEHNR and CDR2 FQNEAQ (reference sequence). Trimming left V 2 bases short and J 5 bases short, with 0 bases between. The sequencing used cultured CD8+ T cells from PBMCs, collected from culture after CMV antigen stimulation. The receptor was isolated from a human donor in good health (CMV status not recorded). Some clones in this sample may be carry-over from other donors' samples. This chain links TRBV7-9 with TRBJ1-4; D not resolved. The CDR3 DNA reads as TGTGCCAGCAGCTTAAATGAAAAACTGTTTTTT. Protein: CASSLNEKLFF.